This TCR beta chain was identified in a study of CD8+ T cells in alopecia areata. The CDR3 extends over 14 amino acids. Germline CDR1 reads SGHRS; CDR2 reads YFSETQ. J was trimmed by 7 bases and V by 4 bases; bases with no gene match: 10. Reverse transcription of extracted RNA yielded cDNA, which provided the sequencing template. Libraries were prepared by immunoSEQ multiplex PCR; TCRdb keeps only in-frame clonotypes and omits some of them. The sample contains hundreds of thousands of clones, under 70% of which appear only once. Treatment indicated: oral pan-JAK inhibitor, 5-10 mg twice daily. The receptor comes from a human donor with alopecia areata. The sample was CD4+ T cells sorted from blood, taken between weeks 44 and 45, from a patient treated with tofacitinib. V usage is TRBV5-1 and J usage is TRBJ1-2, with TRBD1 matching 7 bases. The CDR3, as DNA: TGCGCCAGCAGCCAGGACAGGAGCCCCACTGGCTACACCTTC. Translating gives CASSQDRSPTGYTF.